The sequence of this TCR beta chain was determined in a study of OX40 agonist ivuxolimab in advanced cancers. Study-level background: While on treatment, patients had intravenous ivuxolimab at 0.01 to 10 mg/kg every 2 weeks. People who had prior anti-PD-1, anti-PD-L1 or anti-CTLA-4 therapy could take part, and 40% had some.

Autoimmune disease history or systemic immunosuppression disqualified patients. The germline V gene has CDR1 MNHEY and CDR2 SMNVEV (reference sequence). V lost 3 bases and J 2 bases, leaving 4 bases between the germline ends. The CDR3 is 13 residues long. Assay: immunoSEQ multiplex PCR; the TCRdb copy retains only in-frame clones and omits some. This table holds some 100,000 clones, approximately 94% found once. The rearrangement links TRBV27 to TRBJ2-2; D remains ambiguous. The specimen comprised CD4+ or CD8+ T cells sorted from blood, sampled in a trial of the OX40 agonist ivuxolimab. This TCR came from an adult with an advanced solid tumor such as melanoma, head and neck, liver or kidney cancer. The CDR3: CASSFGNTGELFF. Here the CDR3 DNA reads TGTGCCAGCAGTTTTGGTAACACCGGGGAGCTGTTTTTT.